This T cell receptor (beta chain) was identified in a study of immune evolution from preneoplasia to lung adenocarcinoma (dated by TCRdb to the early 2020s). For the wider study: Immune contexture across lung adenocarcinoma precursors and invasive adenocarcinoma was profiled using immune gene expression, TCR sequencing and multiplex immunofluorescence. In total, the cohort included approximately 53 patients with pulmonary nodules, all of whom underwent surgical resection. Sample size was determined by specimen availability and not by a prior power calculation. POLYSOLVER was used to infer class I HLA alleles from exome data, and LOHHLA was used to detect allele-specific HLA loss. According to the study, fewer than 130 samples went through TCR sequencing. A total of around 52 patients contributed TCR sequencing data. The immune data were integrated with whole exome sequencing and methylation data from the same cohort of nodules. Resected precursor lesions (AAH, AIS, MIA) and invasive adenocarcinomas were compared against paired morphologically normal lung tissue. Here is what the overall study found, with its caveats: The findings rested on association rather than direct causation, and larger cohorts with long-term follow-up and longitudinal biopsies were considered necessary. Because all patients were from Japan and China, applicability to Western populations was uncertain. The highest clonality was observed in normal lung, whereas higher T cell density and diversity but lower clonality appeared to be present in later-stage lesions. Normal lung had the highest top T cell clone frequencies, which appeared to decline progressively from AAH through AIS, MIA and invasive adenocarcinoma.

The germline V gene provides CDR1 SGHNT and CDR2 YENEEA. The V end loses 5 bases and the J end loses 4 bases, and a stretch of 9 bases separates them. The CDR3 starts with the cysteine, ends with the phenylalanine, and has 13 residues. Here the CDR3 DNA is all that survives: 39 bases in frame from base 1. Resection was performed on patients in Japan or China between the mid-2010s and the late 2010s. Two lung cancer pathologists independently reviewed H&E slides to confirm the histologic diagnosis of every case. FFPE tissue was used for DNA isolation with the AllPrep DNA/RNA FFPE Kit. The immunoSEQ hsTCRbeta Kit was used to sequence TCR beta CDR3 regions from DNA. The authors' analysis ran thus. TCR sequencing data were analysed with the ImmunoSEQ Analyzer. T cell clonality was calculated on productive rearrangements as 1 minus Pielou's evenness. To measure T cell diversity, the inverse Simpson index was applied to productive templates. T cell density was expressed as TCR beta template counts normalized to usable DNA, with usable DNA estimated by amplifying and sequencing housekeeping genes. Two-sided Kruskal-Wallis tests were used to compare TCR metrics between histologic stages. As stored in TCRdb, this immuneACCESS dataset retains in-frame rearrangements with V and J assigned. A fraction of the clones does not appear; measured against another copy, unresolved V genes explain less than half of the discrepancy, and the remainder lacks a known reason. Clone size and V and J calls were adopted from that table, with D and trimming inferred from the DNA. The sample table holds fewer than 7,500 clones, of which about four fifths were seen once. The ten biggest clones cover roughly 9.2% of the sample.

In regard to this clone: The antigen it recognizes is unknown. Base qualities are not at hand, and no much larger clone is one base apart.

Material for sequencing was FFPE adjacent normal lung tissue. The chain links TRBV11-3 with TRBJ1-3; no D gene is confidently identified. The source of this sequence is a donor of 70 years or more with lung adenocarcinoma. The CDR3 region: CASSHGGGNTIYF. At the DNA level, the sequence is TGTGCCAGCAGCCACGGTGGGGGAAACACCATATATTTT.